This paragraph reports one TCR beta chain. Its antigen is still unknown. With no exception, relapse followed autologous stem cell transplantation in all patients, and brentuximab vedotin exposure varied. The study purified CD4+ T cells from thawed PBMCs using magnetic negative selection. The entry originates in a study of PD-1 blockade in classical Hodgkin lymphoma. Study results and caveats: It was CD4+ TCR diversity, not CD8+, that rose significantly by C4D1.

After removal of 4 bases from V and 5 bases from J, the junction contained 3 bases not matched to a gene. The length of the CDR3 is 13 residues. The germline CDR1 and CDR2 sequences are SGHDT and YYEEEE. Sequencing used immunoSEQ multiplex PCR; TCRdb keeps in-frame clones, though not all of them. This sample yields about 7,100 clones, of which just under 80% are seen a single time; just over 4% belongs to the top ten. The clonotype originates from a human donor with classical Hodgkin lymphoma. The chain combines TRBV5-6 with TRBJ1-5, with TRBD1 matching 7 bases. The input for sequencing was CD4+ T cells from blood, taken at baseline. The CDR3 bases are TGTGCCAGCAGCCGGGACAGAGATCAGCCCCAGCATTTT. This sequence encodes CASSRDRDQPQHF.